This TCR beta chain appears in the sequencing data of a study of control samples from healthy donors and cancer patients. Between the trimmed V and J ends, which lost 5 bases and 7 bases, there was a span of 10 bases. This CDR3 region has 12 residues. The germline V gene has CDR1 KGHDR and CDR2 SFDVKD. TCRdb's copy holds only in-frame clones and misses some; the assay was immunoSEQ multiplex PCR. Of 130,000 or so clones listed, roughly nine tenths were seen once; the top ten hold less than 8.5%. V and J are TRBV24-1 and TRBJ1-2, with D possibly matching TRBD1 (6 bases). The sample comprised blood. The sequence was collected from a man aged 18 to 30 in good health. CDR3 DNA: TGTGCCACCAGTGCGGGGGGCAGTGGCTACACCTTC. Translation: CATSAGGSGYTF.